This T cell receptor beta chain was retrieved from a study of monozygotic twins with inflammatory bowel disease. Study conclusions and caveats: Patient repertoires may have gained variability from differing immunosuppressive treatments. TCRbeta diversity (inverse Simpson) was lower in IBD patients than in healthy co-twins. Separate T cell subtypes could not be resolved from one another.

No DNA is given; TCRdb re-called the 5' RACE reads and lists each CDR3 protein once. The repertoire table contains about 130,000 distinct CDR3 sequences. Germline V lookup: CDR1 SGHRS, CDR2 YFSETQ. The CDR3 totals 15 residues. RNA in its total form was extracted from whole blood, and T cells were not sorted. With regard to this clonotype: What it binds is not known.

The V call is TRBV5-1, the J call TRBJ1-3; the D call from TCRdb, TRBD1, cannot be confirmed without DNA. The source material was blood. This TCR derives from a human donor with ulcerative colitis or Crohn's disease, or a healthy co-twin of an affected twin (not recorded which). The chain's CDR3 is CASSLTGVSGNTIYF.